This is a list of T cell receptor beta chains from one sample in a study of blood T cell repertoires in COVID-19. Data came from immunoSEQ multiplex PCR; TCRdb stores just in-frame clones and leaves some out. The sample has about 61,000 clones, approximately 84% seen once; the top ten hold approximately 5%. The material sequenced was peripheral blood. The receptors here all came from a man older than 75 in a cohort sampled during active COVID-19. Both conserved end residues are trimmed from each CDR3.

TRBV18	TRBJ1-1	ASSPGPGGNTEAF
TRBV18	TRBJ2-3	ASSGQPSTDTQY
TRBV19	TRBJ1-6	ASSLLPPGQGSSPLH
TRBV7-2	TRBJ1-5	ASSLSPDRVQPQH
TRBV19	TRBJ1-2	ASSVDRANYGYT
TRBV5-1	TRBJ1-1	ASSLRTGRNTEAF
TRBV6-2/TRBV6-3	TRBJ1-5	ASSKTGGGNQPQH
TRBV9	TRBJ2-1	ASSVGGLSSYNEQF
TRBV25-1	TRBJ1-1	ASSPRQGRAF
TRBV11-3	TRBJ1-1	ASSLMIGTEAF
TRBV5-1	TRBJ1-2	ASSLDPGGDYGYT
TRBV19	TRBJ1-5	ASSRDRVGQPQH
TRBV5-1	TRBJ1-6	ASSSSSSRSPLH